What follows are 26 T cell receptor beta chains derived from one specimen sequenced in a study of blood T cell repertoires in COVID-19. Here immunoSEQ multiplex PCR was the method, and the copy in TCRdb shows in-frame clones only, minus some. The sample carries about 190,000 clones, 70% to 90% recorded once. The specimen sequenced was peripheral blood. These receptors were taken from a man aged 25-45 years with acute or convalescent COVID-19.

This chain connects TRBV28 to TRBJ1-4, with D perhaps matching TRBD1 (5 bases). This CDR3 is 17 amino acids long. Germline CDR1 MDHEN, CDR2 SYDVKM. V lost 0 bases to trimming and J lost 2 bases, with 13 bases between them. This CDR3 reads CASSLWSRATTNEKLFF. The CDR3, as DNA: TGTGCCAGCAGTTTATGGTCCAGGGCGACGACTAATGAAAAACTGTTTTTT.

This clone appeared a single time. The genes are TRBV7-3 and TRBJ2-7; TRBD2 matches at 8 bases. The germline V gene encodes CDR1 SGHTA and CDR2 FQGTGA. The CDR3 covers 13 residues. Trimming cost V 5 bases and J 3 bases; bases outside gene matches: 3. CDR3 sequence reads: CASSRGGSYEQYF. The DNA for the CDR3 is TGTGCCAGCAGCCGGGGGGGCAGCTACGAGCAGTACTTC.

This chain links TRBV18 with TRBJ1-5; unclear D gene. The germline V gene encodes CDR1 KGHSH and CDR2 LQKENI. V lost 2 bases, J lost 0 bases, and 8 bases lay in between. This CDR3 comprises 15 residues. Here the CDR3 DNA reads TGTGCCAGCTCACCAGGAACAGCTAGCAATCAGCCCCAGCATTTT. Protein product: CASSPGTASNQPQHF.

This sequence joins TRBV2 and TRBJ2-1; 9 bases agree with TRBD2. This CDR3 contains 13 residues. Germline V lookup: CDR1 SNHLY, CDR2 FYNNEI. With 9 bases clipped from V and 4 bases from J, the junction kept 4 bases outside the gene matches. The CDR3 loop is CASGGGAYNEQFF. CDR3 coding DNA: TGTGCCAGTGGCGGGGGGGCGTACAATGAGCAGTTCTTC.

The CDR3 DNA reads TGTGCCAGTAGGGAGACGGGGACTTATAATTCACCCCTCCACTTT. This translates into CASRETGTYNSPLHF. V gene TRBV19 combines with J gene TRBJ1-6, with D perhaps TRBD1 (5 bases). The CDR3 runs 15 residues. With 6 bases removed from V and 4 bases from J, the gap between germline ends came to 13 bases. Per the germline V gene, CDR1 is LNHDA and CDR2 is SQIVND (reference sequence).

The V and J genes are TRBV28 and TRBJ1-5; no clear D. Germline values: CDR1 MDHEN, CDR2 SYDVKM. This CDR3 is built from 16 residues. Trimming cost V 4 bases and J 5 bases, with 18 bases left between them. The CDR3 nucleotides read TGTGCCAGCAGTTCCCTGACAAGTCCCTTTTATCAGCCCCAGCATTTT. Protein product: CASSSLTSPFYQPQHF.

The sample holds one count of this clone. The chain joins TRBV6-5 to TRBJ1-3, with 8 bases lining up with TRBD1. CDR3 size: 14 residues. Germline V gives CDR1 MNHEY, CDR2 SVGAGI. V was pared by 6 bases and J by 5 bases, with 6 bases of the junction left unmatched. CDR3 bases: TGTGCCAGCAGAAAGGGACAGGCGAGAAACACCATATATTTT. Amino acid sequence: CASRKGQARNTIYF.

The chain has TRBV9 and TRBJ2-2; 11 positions match TRBD2. Germline V lookup: CDR1 SGDLS, CDR2 YYNGEE. The CDR3 runs to 17 residues. Losses at the gene ends were 2 bases for V and 6 bases for J; bases not matched to a gene: 9. The CDR3 region is CASSVTVAGGPAGELFF. CDR3 nucleotide sequence: TGTGCCAGCAGCGTGACTGTAGCGGGAGGGCCGGCCGGGGAGCTGTTTTTT.

The chain is built from TRBV6-5 and TRBJ2-7, with 7 bases aligning to TRBD1. The CDR3 length is 14 residues. Germline values: CDR1 MNHEY, CDR2 SVGAGI. The V segment lost 7 bases and the J segment 2 bases; nucleotides outside the gene matches: 8. The CDR3 region is CASIKAGGPYEQYF. DNA for the CDR3: TGTGCCAGCATAAAAGCAGGGGGTCCCTACGAGCAGTACTTC.

The chain couples TRBV2 to TRBJ2-2; 9 bases align to TRBD2. Trimming cost V 8 bases and J 0 bases; bases outside gene matches: 4. Per germline, CDR1 SNHLY and CDR2 FYNNEI. There are 15 residues in the CDR3. CDR3: CASALAGTNTGELFF. In DNA, the CDR3 is TGTGCCAGCGCTCTAGCGGGAACGAACACCGGGGAGCTGTTTTTT.

The chain joins TRBV2 to TRBJ2-1, with D possibly TRBD2 on 5 matching bases. Deletions cut 3 bases from V and 7 bases from J, with 16 bases between. This CDR3 region has 15 residues. Germline lookup yields CDR1 SNHLY and CDR2 FYNNEI. The CDR3 bases are TGTGCCAGCAGTGATAAAATGGGAGCCTCGAATGAGCAGTTCTTC. Its translation: CASSDKMGASNEQFF.

This chain links TRBV7-9 with TRBJ2-3; 9 bases agree with TRBD2. Germline CDR1 SEHNR, CDR2 FQNEAQ (reference sequence). Trimming cost V 1 base and J 0 bases; bases outside gene matches: 8. The CDR3 has 18 residues. The CDR3 is CASSLGSGGTLSTDTQYF. The CDR3 coding sequence is TGTGCCAGCAGCTTAGGCAGCGGGGGGACCTTGAGCACAGATACGCAGTATTTT. Using reference TRBV7-9 and TRBJ2-3 for the parts outside the CDR3, the full variable domain is DTGVSQNPRHKITKRGQNVTFRCDPISEHNRLYWYRQTLGQGPEFLTYFQNEAQLEKSRLLSDRFSAERPKGSFSTLEIQRTEQGDSAMYLCASSLGSGGTLSTDTQYFGPGTRLTVL.

The chain joins TRBV5-1 to TRBJ2-7; 7 positions match TRBD1. With 2 bases clipped from V and 3 bases from J, the junction kept 11 bases outside the gene matches. Germline V gene lookup returns CDR1 SGHRS and CDR2 YFSETQ. The CDR3 loop spans 16 amino acids. The CDR3 DNA follows: TGCGCCAGCAGCTTCAACAGGGGACCCGTAAGCTACGAGCAGTACTTC. It encodes CASSFNRGPVSYEQYF.

A few counts support this clone. V gene TRBV6-2 or TRBV6-3 combines with J gene TRBJ2-2; possible D gene TRBD1, 5 bases. The CDR3 spans 15 residues. The germline V gene encodes CDR1 MNHEY and CDR2 SVGEGT. V lost 2 bases and J 1 base, leaving 8 bases between the germline ends. CDR3 DNA: TGTGCCAGCAGTTACCAGGGCAGGAACACCGGGGAGCTGTTTTTT. This codes for CASSYQGRNTGELFF.

The table lists this clone with a few counts. This sequence joins TRBV19 and TRBJ2-7; 7 bases align to TRBD2. This CDR3 has 16 amino acids. J lost 3 bases, V lost 5 bases, and 13 bases had no gene match. Germline-derived CDR1 and CDR2 are LNHDA and SQIVND (reference sequence). The CDR3 reads CASSPAWASGVYEQYF. In nucleotides, the CDR3 is TGTGCCAGTAGTCCTGCCTGGGCTAGCGGAGTCTACGAGCAGTACTTC.

The genes are TRBV19 and TRBJ1-1, with D possibly being TRBD1 (6 bases). The CDR3 runs 15 residues. V gave up 5 bases and J gave up 5 bases, with 18 bases separating them. Looked up from germline, CDR1 is LNHDA and CDR2 is SQIVND (reference sequence). CDR3 coding DNA: TGTGCCAGTAGTTACGTCGGGACATTTAGTACTGAAGCTTTCTTT. Its protein product is CASSYVGTFSTEAFF.

V gene TRBV27 combines with J gene TRBJ1-1; 8 positions match TRBD1. This CDR3 has 14 residues. V shed 5 bases and J 5 bases; nucleotides not matched to a gene: 7. The germline V gene has CDR1 MNHEY and CDR2 SMNVEV (reference sequence). CDR3 residues: CASSVDRGETEAFF. Written as DNA, the CDR3 is TGTGCCAGCAGTGTCGACAGGGGAGAAACTGAAGCTTTCTTT.

This chain connects TRBV7-3 to TRBJ2-2; 7 bases fit TRBD1. V shed 5 bases, J shed 0 bases, and the junction held 6 bases outside the gene matches. From germline, CDR1 is SGHTA and CDR2 FQGTGA. This CDR3 spans 16 amino acids. CDR3 sequence reads: CASSGPGQPNTGELFF. CDR3 DNA sequence: TGTGCCAGCAGCGGGCCGGGACAGCCGAACACCGGGGAGCTGTTTTTT.

CDR3 bases: TGTGCCAGCCGAGAAGAGGGACAACCATATGGCTACACCTTC. Translation gives CASREEGQPYGYTF. This sequence joins TRBV7-9 and TRBJ1-2; maybe TRBD1 (6 bases). Germline lookup yields CDR1 SEHNR and CDR2 FQNEAQ (reference sequence). The CDR3 contains 14 residues. Trimming left V 8 bases short and J 5 bases short, with 18 bases between.

This rearrangement joins TRBV12-3 or TRBV12-4 to TRBJ1-2; tentative D call: TRBD1 (6 bases). The CDR3 runs 13 residues. The V gene lost 6 bases and the J gene lost 6 bases, with 14 bases spanning the gap. In DNA form, the CDR3 reads TGTGCCAGCAGAAGACCAGGGGCTCATGGCTACACCTTC. It yields the protein CASRRPGAHGYTF.

The V and J genes are TRBV7-9 and TRBJ1-6; TRBD1 might be the D (6 bases). Trimming removed 1 base at V and 5 bases at J, with 9 bases between. CDR1 and CDR2 from the germline V gene are SEHNR and FQNEAQ (reference sequence). This CDR3 comprises 15 residues. CDR3 sequence (DNA): TGTGCCAGCAGCTTAGTCACAGGGAATAATTCACCCCTCCACTTT. It is translated as CASSLVTGNNSPLHF.

This sequence joins TRBV7-3 and TRBJ2-1; 9 bases are a match to TRBD1. Germline CDR1 is SGHTA and CDR2 is FQGTGA. This CDR3 has 15 amino acids. Trimming removed 4 bases from V and 5 bases from J; junction bases left unmatched: 6. CDR3 DNA sequence: TGTGCCAGCAGCTGGAGCGGACAGGGGCACAATGAGCAGTTCTTC. Residues: CASSWSGQGHNEQFF.

The J gene is TRBJ1-2, the V gene TRBV27; TRBD1 matches at 10 bases. The germline gives CDR1 MNHEY, CDR2 SMNVEV (reference sequence). The CDR3 is 13 residues long. V was clipped by 5 bases and J by 8 bases; unmatched bases: 5. The CDR3 DNA is TGTGCCAGCAGTGTTATGACAGGGGGCGGCTACACCTTC. It translates to CASSVMTGGGYTF.

The V gene is TRBV5-1, the J gene TRBJ1-1; D possibly corresponds to TRBD1 (5 bases). Germline-derived CDR1 and CDR2 are SGHRS and YFSETQ. This CDR3 is 13 amino acids long. V was cut by 4 bases and J by 6 bases, with 13 bases left in between. CDR3 protein: CASSATGRSEAFF. CDR3 in DNA: TGCGCCAGCAGCGCTACAGGTCGGTCTGAAGCTTTCTTT.

This chain connects TRBV5-1 to TRBJ2-7; 8 nucleotides align to TRBD2. Per the germline V gene, CDR1 is SGHRS and CDR2 is YFSETQ. With V trimmed by 5 bases and J by 3 bases, 10 bases remained unmatched. The CDR3 has 15 residues. CDR3 bases: TGCGCCAGCAGGACAGGAGGGGCGGGGGGCTACGAGCAGTACTTC. Encoded protein: CASRTGGAGGYEQYF.

V gene TRBV28 combines with J gene TRBJ1-4; tentative D call: TRBD1 (5 bases). CDR3 size: 13 residues. Germline CDR1 reads MDHEN; CDR2 reads SYDVKM. Trimming cost V 8 bases and J 10 bases, with 17 bases left between them. The CDR3 spells CASWGGEGVKLFF. Here the CDR3 DNA reads TGTGCCAGCTGGGGGGGTGAAGGGGTAAAACTGTTTTTT.